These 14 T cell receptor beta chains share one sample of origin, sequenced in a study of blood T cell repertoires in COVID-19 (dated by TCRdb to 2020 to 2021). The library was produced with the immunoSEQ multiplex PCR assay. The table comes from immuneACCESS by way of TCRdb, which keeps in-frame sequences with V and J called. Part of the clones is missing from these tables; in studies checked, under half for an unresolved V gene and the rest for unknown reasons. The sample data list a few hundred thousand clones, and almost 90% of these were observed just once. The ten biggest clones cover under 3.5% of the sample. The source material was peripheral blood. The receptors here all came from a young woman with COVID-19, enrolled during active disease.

CDR3 sequence: CASNPSGAYEQYF. The CDR3 DNA follows: TGTGCCAGCAACCCTAGCGGCGCCTACGAGCAGTACTTC. The V and J genes are TRBV2 and TRBJ2-7; 7 bases are a match to TRBD2. The J segment lost 2 bases and the V segment lost 7 bases, leaving 5 bases of the junction unmatched. Germline V lookup: CDR1 SNHLY, CDR2 FYNNEI. This CDR3 has 13 amino acids.

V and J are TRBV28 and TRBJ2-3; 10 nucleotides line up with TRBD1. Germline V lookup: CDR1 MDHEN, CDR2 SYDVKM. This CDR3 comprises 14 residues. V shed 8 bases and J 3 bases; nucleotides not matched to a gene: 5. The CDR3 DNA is TGTGCCAGCCTCCGGGACAGGGGTACAGATACGCAGTATTTT. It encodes CASLRDRGTDTQYF. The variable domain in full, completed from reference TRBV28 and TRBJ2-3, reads DVKVTQSSRYLVKRTGEKVFLECVQDMDHENMFWYRQDPGLGLRLIYFSYDVKMKEKGDIPEGYSVSREKKERFSLILESASTNQTSMYLCASLRDRGTDTQYFGPGTRLTVL.

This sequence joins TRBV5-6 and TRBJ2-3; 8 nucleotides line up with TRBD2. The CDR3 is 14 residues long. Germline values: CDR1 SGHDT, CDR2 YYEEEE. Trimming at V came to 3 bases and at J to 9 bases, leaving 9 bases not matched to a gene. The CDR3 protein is CASSSTAGAVTQYF. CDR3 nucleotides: TGTGCCAGCAGCTCAACAGCGGGAGCCGTGACGCAGTATTTT.

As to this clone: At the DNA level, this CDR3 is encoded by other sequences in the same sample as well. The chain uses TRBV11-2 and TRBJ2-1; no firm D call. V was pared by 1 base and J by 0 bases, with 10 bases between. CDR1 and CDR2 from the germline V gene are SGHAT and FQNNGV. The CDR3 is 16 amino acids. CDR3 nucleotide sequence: TGTGCCAGCAGCTTAGGCGGCGCCAGCTCCTACAATGAGCAGTTCTTC. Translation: CASSLGGASSYNEQFF.

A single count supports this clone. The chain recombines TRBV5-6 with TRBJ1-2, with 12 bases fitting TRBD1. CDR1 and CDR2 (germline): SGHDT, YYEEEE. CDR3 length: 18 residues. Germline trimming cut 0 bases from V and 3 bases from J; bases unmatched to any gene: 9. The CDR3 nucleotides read TGTGCCAGCAGCTTGGGCCCGGGACAGGGGGCGCGGGACTATGGCTACACCTTC. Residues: CASSLGPGQGARDYGYTF.

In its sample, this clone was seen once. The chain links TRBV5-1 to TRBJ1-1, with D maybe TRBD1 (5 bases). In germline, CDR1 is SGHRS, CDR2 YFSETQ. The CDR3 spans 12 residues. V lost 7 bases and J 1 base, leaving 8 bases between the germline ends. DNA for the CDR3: TGCGCCAGCGGGGCCGCGAACACTGAAGCTTTCTTT. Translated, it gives CASGAANTEAFF.

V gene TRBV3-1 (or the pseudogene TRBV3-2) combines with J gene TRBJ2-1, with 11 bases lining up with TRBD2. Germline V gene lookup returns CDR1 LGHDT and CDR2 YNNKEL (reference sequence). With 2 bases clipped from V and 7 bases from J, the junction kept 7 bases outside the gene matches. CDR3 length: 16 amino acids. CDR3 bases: TGTGCCAGCAGCCAACTCACTAGCGGGAGAGGGAATGAGCAGTTCTTC. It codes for CASSQLTSGRGNEQFF.

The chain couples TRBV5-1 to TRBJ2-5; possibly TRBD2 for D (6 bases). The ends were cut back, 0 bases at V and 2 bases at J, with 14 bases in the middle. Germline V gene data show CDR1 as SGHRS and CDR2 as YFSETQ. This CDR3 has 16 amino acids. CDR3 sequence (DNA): TGCGCCAGCAGCTTGGGCGTCACTAGCCTACAAGAGACCCAGTACTTC. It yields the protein CASSLGVTSLQETQYF.

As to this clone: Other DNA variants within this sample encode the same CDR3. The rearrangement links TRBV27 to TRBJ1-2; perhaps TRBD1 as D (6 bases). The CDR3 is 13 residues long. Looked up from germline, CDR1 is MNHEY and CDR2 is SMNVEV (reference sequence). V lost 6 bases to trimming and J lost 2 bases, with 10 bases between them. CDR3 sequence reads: CASSPQGNYGYTF. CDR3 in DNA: TGTGCCAGCAGCCCCCAGGGGAACTATGGCTACACCTTC.

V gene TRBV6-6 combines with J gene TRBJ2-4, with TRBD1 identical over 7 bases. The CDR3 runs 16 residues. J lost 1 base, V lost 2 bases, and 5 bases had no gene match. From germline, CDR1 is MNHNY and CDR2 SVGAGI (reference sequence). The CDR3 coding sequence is TGTGCCAGCAGTTACGGACAGGCCATCGCCAAAAACATTCAGTACTTC. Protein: CASSYGQAIAKNIQYF.

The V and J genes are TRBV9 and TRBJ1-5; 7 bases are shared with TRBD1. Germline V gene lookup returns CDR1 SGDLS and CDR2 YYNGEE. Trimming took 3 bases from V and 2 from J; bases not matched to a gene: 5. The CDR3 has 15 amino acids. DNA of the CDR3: TGTGCCAGCAGCGAGACAGGGTACGGCAATCAGCCCCAGCATTTT. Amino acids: CASSETGYGNQPQHF.

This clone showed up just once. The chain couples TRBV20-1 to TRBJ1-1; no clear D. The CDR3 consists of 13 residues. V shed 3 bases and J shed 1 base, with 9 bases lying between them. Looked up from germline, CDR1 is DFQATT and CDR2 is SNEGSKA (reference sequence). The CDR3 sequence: CSASDPQNTEAFF. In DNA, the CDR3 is TGCAGTGCTAGTGACCCCCAGAACACTGAAGCTTTCTTT.

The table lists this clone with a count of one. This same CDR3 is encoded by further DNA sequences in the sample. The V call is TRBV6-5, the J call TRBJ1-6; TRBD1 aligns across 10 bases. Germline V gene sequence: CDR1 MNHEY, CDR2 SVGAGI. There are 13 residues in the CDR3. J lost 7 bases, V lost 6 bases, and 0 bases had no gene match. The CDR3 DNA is TGTGCCAGCAGGGGACAGGGGAATTCACCCCTCCACTTT. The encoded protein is CASRGQGNSPLHF.

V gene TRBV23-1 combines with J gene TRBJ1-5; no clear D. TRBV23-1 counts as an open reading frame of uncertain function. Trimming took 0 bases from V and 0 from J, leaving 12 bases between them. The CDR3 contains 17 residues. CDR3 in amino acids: CASSQSWQPYSNQPQHF. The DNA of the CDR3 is TGCGCCAGCAGTCAATCGTGGCAACCTTATAGCAATCAGCCCCAGCATTTT.